The rows below give T cell receptor beta chains drawn from one sample of a study of T cell responses to AZD1222 COVID-19 vaccine. Here immunoSEQ multiplex PCR was the method, and the copy in TCRdb shows in-frame clones only, minus some. This sample has approximately 120,000 clones, with around 87% found just once. Specimen: peripheral blood, collected on day 0 of AZD1222 vaccination. Receptors originate from an adult in good health. CDR3s include the opening cysteine and the closing phenylalanine or tryptophan. The order of the fields is D gene, clone size, V gene, J gene, CDR3 DNA, CDR3 protein. D genes are given only for firm matches. The listing skips clone size in some rows; elsewhere it reads once, few, many or a size class.

>TRBD2|few|TRBV27|TRBJ2-7
TGTGCCAGCAGTTTGCGGGAGGGATCCTTCGAGCAGTACTTC
CASSLREGSFEQYF
>TRBD1|-|TRBV5-5|TRBJ2-3
TGTGCCAGCAGCTTGGACAGGGGGACGTGGGGCACAGATACGCAGTATTTT
CASSLDRGTWGTDTQYF
>TRBD1|few|TRBV5-5|TRBJ2-7
TGTGCCAGCAGCTTGGCGGCAGGGGGCGGGTACGAGCAGTACTTC
CASSLAAGGGYEQYF
>TRBD2|-|TRBV2|TRBJ2-3
TGTGCCAGCAGTGAAGATAACGGGGGGGCAGATACGCAGTATTTT
CASSEDNGGADTQYF
>-|-|TRBV7-2|TRBJ2-3
TGTGCCAGCAGCGACCGGGACTCCACAGATACGCAGTATTTT
CASSDRDSTDTQYF
>-|-|TRBV6-5|TRBJ2-7
TGTGCCAGCAGTTACTCGAGGGGGGCAAGCTACGAGCAGTACTTC
CASSYSRGASYEQYF
>-|-|TRBV19|TRBJ1-2
TGTGCCAGTAGTCCCGGGACCGGGGGCTACACCTTC
CASSPGTGGYTF
>-|-|TRBV18|TRBJ1-4
TGTGCCAGCACGGGGGGTGAAAAACTGTTTTTT
CASTGGEKLFF
>TRBD1|-|TRBV5-8|TRBJ1-1
TGTGCCAGCCCGGGACAGATGAACACTGAAGCTTTCTTT
CASPGQMNTEAFF
>-|-|TRBV7-8|TRBJ1-5
TGTGCCAGCAGCCCGACAGTCTCCAGACAGCCCCAGCATTTT
CASSPTVSRQPQHF
>-|few|TRBV19|TRBJ2-7
TGTGCCAGTAGTATGCAGGCTATAAGCTCCTACGAGCAGTACTTC
CASSMQAISSYEQYF
>TRBD2|-|TRBV9|TRBJ2-1
TGTGCCAGCAGCGACCGACCCGGGACTAGCGGTGAGCAGTTCTTC
CASSDRPGTSGEQFF
>-|once|TRBV9|TRBJ1-5
TGTGCCAGCAGCCTAGCAGACAGCAAAGCTCGCCAGCCCCAGCATTTT
CASSLADSKARQPQHF
>TRBD2|-|TRBV7-9|TRBJ2-2
TGTGCCAGCAGCTTATCTTGGGGACTAGCCGCTAACACCGGGGAGCTGTTTTTT
CASSLSWGLAANTGELFF
>TRBD1|few|TRBV6-5|TRBJ2-7
TGTGCCAGCAGTTACTCGGACAGGGGGCTATTCGAGCAGTACTTC
CASSYSDRGLFEQYF
>TRBD1|once|TRBV18|TRBJ1-2
TGTGCCAGCTCACCTCAGGGACAGACAAACGGCACCTTC
CASSPQGQTNGTF
>-|once|TRBV5-5|TRBJ1-1
TGTGCCAGCAGCTTCTGGGACATAAACACTGAAGCTTTCTTT
CASSFWDINTEAFF
>TRBD2|once|TRBV9|TRBJ2-3
TGTGCCAGCAGCCGACGAATAGCGGGGTTGGATACGCAGTATTTT
CASSRRIAGLDTQYF
>-|-|TRBV10-3|TRBJ2-1
TGTGCCATCAGAAAAGGTACCCCCCTCTACAATGAGCAGTTCTTC
CAIRKGTPLYNEQFF
>TRBD1|-|TRBV5-4|TRBJ2-5
TGTGCCAGCAGACCAGGGACAGGGGAGCAAGAGACCCAGTACTTC
CASRPGTGEQETQYF
>-|-|TRBV5-1|TRBJ1-2
TGCGCCAGCAGCTCCGCAGGGTATCCGCGGGGCTACACCTTC
CASSSAGYPRGYTF
>-|-|TRBV5-1|TRBJ2-1
TGCGCCAGCAGCCGGGACAACAATGAGCAGTTCTTC
CASSRDNNEQFF
>TRBD2|-|TRBV4-2|TRBJ2-2
TGTGCCAGCAGCCAAGCTCGGACTAGCGGAGAGAACACCGGGGAGCTGTTTTTT
CASSQARTSGENTGELFF
>-|-|TRBV19|TRBJ1-5
TGTGCCAGCTTGGACAGCCAGTATCAGCCCCAGCATTTT
CASLDSQYQPQHF
>TRBD2|-|TRBV5-1|TRBJ2-1
TGCGCCAGCAGCTTGCGACTCGCGGGAGGGGGGGATGAGCAGTTCTTC
CASSLRLAGGGDEQFF
>-|-|TRBV11-1|TRBJ2-7
TGTGCCAGCAGCCCGAGGGGTTACCCCCAATACGAGCAGTACTTC
CASSPRGYPQYEQYF
>TRBD1|once|TRBV4-2|TRBJ1-2
TGTGCCAGCAGCCGATCGGACAGGGGAAACTATGGCTACACCTTC
CASSRSDRGNYGYTF
>-|-|TRBV15|TRBJ1-2
TGTGCCACCAGCCCCATCCCAGGGTTCAACTATGGCTACACCTTC
CATSPIPGFNYGYTF
>-|-|TRBV29-1|TRBJ2-7
TGCAGCGCGACCCCGCGGTCCAGCTACGAGCAGTACTTC
CSATPRSSYEQYF
>-|-|TRBV12-3/TRBV12-4|TRBJ1-1
TGTGCCAGCAGCCACTACGCTGAAGCTTTCTTT
CASSHYAEAFF
>TRBD2|few|TRBV12-5|TRBJ2-1
TGTGCTAGTGCCCTCGCCCGGCTAGCGGGAGGGGGCAATGAGCAGTTCTTC
CASALARLAGGGNEQFF
>-|-|TRBV5-1|TRBJ2-1
TGCGCCAGCAGCTCCGGGACGAGGAATGAGCAGTTCTTC
CASSSGTRNEQFF
>-|-|TRBV28|TRBJ1-6
TGTGCCAGCAGTTCCTCCTATAATTCACCCCTCCACTTT
CASSSSYNSPLHF
>-|-|TRBV27|TRBJ1-4
TGTGCCAGCAGCCTATGGGCACAGGAAAAACTGTTTTTT
CASSLWAQEKLFF
>-|-|TRBV7-3|TRBJ2-1
TGTGCCAGCAGCTTATTTCCCCGGCAGGGGAGTTACAATGAGCAGTTCTTC
CASSLFPRQGSYNEQFF
>-|many|TRBV2|TRBJ2-2
TGTGCCAGCTCCCAAGAGGGGAGGAGGGTTGGGGAGCTGTTTTTT
CASSQEGRRVGELFF
>-|-|TRBV10-3|TRBJ2-1
TGTGCCATCAGTGAGACAACTAGCTCCCACAATGAGCAGTTCTTC
CAISETTSSHNEQFF
>-|-|TRBV5-1|TRBJ1-6
TGCGCCAGCAGCGCTGGACAGAATTCACCCCTCCACTTT
CASSAGQNSPLHF
>-|-|TRBV11-2|TRBJ1-1
TGTGCCAGCAGCTCCCTAAGGGCTGGCAGGTGGAACACTGAAGCTTTCTTT
CASSSLRAGRWNTEAFF
>-|-|TRBV27|TRBJ1-2
TGTGCCAGCAGCTCCAGGACCCTATCAACGAGTGGCTACACCTTC
CASSSRTLSTSGYTF
>-|-|TRBV6-5|TRBJ2-7
TGTGCCAGCACTCAGAACTACGAGCAGTACTTC
CASTQNYEQYF
>-|-|TRBV7-2|TRBJ2-1
TGTGCCAGCAGCCAGGGGCTAGCAGACAATGAGCAGTTCTTC
CASSQGLADNEQFF
>-|-|TRBV7-2|TRBJ1-2
TGTGCCAGCAGCTTATCGCAGGTGGGCGGCTACACCTTC
CASSLSQVGGYTF
>TRBD2|-|TRBV6-1|TRBJ2-7
TGTGCCAGCAGTGAAGCGGAGCGGGGGCCCTACGAGCAGTACTTC
CASSEAERGPYEQYF
>-|once|TRBV6-1|TRBJ2-1
TGTGCCAGCAGTGAAGCGGAGTCGCGGGTCTATGAGCAGTTCTTC
CASSEAESRVYEQFF